This T cell receptor (beta chain) was recorded in a study of cytomegalovirus exposure and HLA in healthy donors. Study in general: Previous work identified roughly 120 million unique TCR beta sequences from roughly 170 million T cells.

Germline V gene sequence: CDR1 SGHNT, CDR2 YYREEE (reference sequence). V lost 4 bases, J lost 4 bases, and 14 bases lay in between. This CDR3 spans 14 amino acids. Remarks on this clone: What it binds is unknown. Other DNA sequences from this sample encode an identical CDR3 as well.

Primers for the PCR totalled 60 Vbeta and 13 Jbeta. Some clones are missing from TCRdb's copy, which holds only in-frame ones; the method was immunoSEQ multiplex PCR. The table includes 58,000 or so clones, 60% to 80% detected once. General observations from the study: Cytomegalovirus association was assigned to 170 or so TCR beta chains. Upon later analysis, TCR association rates were observed to vary by HLA locus, being highest for DRB1 and lowest for HLA-C.

This sequence originates from a woman aged 40 to 50 in good health and CMV-seropositive. Material for sequencing was PBMCs. The chain combines TRBV5-4 with TRBJ1-1; D possibly corresponds to TRBD1 (6 bases). DNA of the CDR3: TGTGCCAGCAGCCTAAAGACAGGAGGCACTGAAGCTTTCTTT. Translating it yields CASSLKTGGTEAFF.